This paragraph covers one T cell receptor beta chain sequence. Antigen specificity is unknown. The data derive from a study of cytomegalovirus exposure and HLA in healthy donors. This CDR3 comprises 11 residues. Germline V gene sequence: CDR1 SGDLS, CDR2 YYNGEE. Between the trimmed V and J ends, which lost 3 bases and 6 bases, there was a span of 7 bases. These donors, healthy bone marrow donors, were studied. Primers: 60 Vbeta forward and 13 Jbeta reverse. The method was immunoSEQ multiplex PCR; TCRdb's version includes in-frame clones alone and lacks a portion of them. The data contain about 120,000 clones, roughly 80% of them singletons. Study observations and caveats: The majority of TCR sequences were rare, yet some public TCRs appeared in many donors.

The chain couples TRBV9 to TRBJ2-7; a weak D match, TRBD1 (5 bases). This clonotype was sampled from a woman aged 40-49 years in good health and CMV-seropositive. Sequences were obtained from PBMCs. CDR3 in amino acids: CASSGGGEQYF. For the CDR3, the DNA is TGTGCCAGCAGCGGGGGCGGCGAGCAGTACTTC.